This T cell receptor (beta chain) was recovered during a study of T cells in Graves' hyperthyroidism and ophthalmopathy. CDR3 length: 15 residues. Trimming took off 4 bases at V and 8 bases at J, with 18 bases between the two ends. Germline CDR1 and CDR2: SGHRS and YFSETQ. Study-wide results and limits: Most thyroid clonotypes that were expanded above 0.001 also turned up in blood.

Amplification of TCR beta CDR3 regions used RNA as the template. The HTBI primer set served for first-round RT-PCR of the TCR CDR3. From the multiplex PCR reads, TCRdb called clonotypes with MiXCR, one entry per CDR3 protein. This table has 800,000 or so distinct CDR3 sequences, roughly 40% appearing once. Clinical symptoms, serum thyroxine, TRAb, thyroid ultrasound and orbital computed tomography established diagnosis. This clonotype was counted ten times or more. Its antigen is still unknown. Sequenced input: blood. The J gene is TRBJ1-4, the V gene TRBV5-1; no definite D call. This TCR came from a young man with Graves' hyperthyroidism. CDR3 sequence: CASSIGPQRGEKLFF. In DNA form, the CDR3 reads TGCGCCAGCAGCATAGGGCCCCAACGCGGGGAAAAACTGTTTTTT.